This T cell receptor beta chain was found in a study of CD8 T cells in Susac syndrome. At the level of the study: Among the sequenced Susac syndrome patients, over five had active disease while eight or nine were in remission. Blood was drawn from Susac syndrome patients while they were therapy-naive, on corticosteroids, or on intravenous immunoglobulin alone.

Study-wide results and caveats: There was no clonal expansion in the CD4+ T cell repertoires of Susac syndrome. The study recognized that its TCR sequencing and HLA analysis covered a relatively small number of individuals.

About this clonotype: What it binds is not known.

Reverse transcription of about 0.5 to 1 ug RNA used random hexamers. TCRdb redid the calling of the immunoSEQ multiplex PCR reads with MiXCR, one entry per CDR3 protein. The repertoire consists of more than 110,000 distinct CDR3 sequences, with around 93% occurring once and the leading ten covering 0.13% to 0.15%. The CDR3 is 15 residues long. Germline V gene sequence: CDR1 SQVTM, CDR2 ANQGSEA. Germline trimming cut 3 bases from V and 4 bases from J; bases unmatched to any gene: 9. V and J are TRBV29-1 and TRBJ2-3; 8 bases are shared with TRBD2. The TCR originated in a human donor with Susac syndrome. Material for sequencing was CD4+ T cells from PBMCs. The CDR3 reads CSVEWSGGLSDTQYF. Here the CDR3 DNA reads TGCAGCGTTGAGTGGAGCGGGGGATTGTCAGATACGCAGTATTTT.